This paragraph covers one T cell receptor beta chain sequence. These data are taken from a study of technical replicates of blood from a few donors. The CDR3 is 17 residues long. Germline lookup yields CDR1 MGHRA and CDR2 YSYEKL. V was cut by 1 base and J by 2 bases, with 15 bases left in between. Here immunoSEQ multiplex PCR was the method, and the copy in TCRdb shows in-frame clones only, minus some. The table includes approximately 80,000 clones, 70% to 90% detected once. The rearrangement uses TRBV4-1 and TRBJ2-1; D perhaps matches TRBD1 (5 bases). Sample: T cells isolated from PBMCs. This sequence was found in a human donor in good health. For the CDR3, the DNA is TGCGCCAGCAGCCAAGGCCTTGGGTCAGGGCCCTACAATGAGCAGTTCTTC. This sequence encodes CASSQGLGSGPYNEQFF.